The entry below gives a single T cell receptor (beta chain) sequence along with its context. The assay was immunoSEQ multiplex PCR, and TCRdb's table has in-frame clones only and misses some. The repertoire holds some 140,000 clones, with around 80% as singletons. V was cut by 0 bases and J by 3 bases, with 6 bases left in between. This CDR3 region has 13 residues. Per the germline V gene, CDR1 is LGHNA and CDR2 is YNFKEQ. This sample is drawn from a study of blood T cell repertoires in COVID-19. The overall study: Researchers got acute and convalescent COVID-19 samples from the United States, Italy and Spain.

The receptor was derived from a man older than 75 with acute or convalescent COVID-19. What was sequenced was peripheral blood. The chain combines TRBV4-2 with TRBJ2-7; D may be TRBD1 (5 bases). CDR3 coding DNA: TGTGCCAGCAGCCAAGATAGGGGCTACGAGCAGTACTTC. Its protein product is CASSQDRGYEQYF.